The 23 T cell receptor beta chains in this list originate from one sample, sequenced in a study of blood T cell repertoires in COVID-19 (dated by TCRdb to about 2020). Library creation used the immunoSEQ multiplex PCR assay. Drawn from immuneACCESS, this table holds only the in-frame rearrangements with V and J called that TCRdb kept. Clones are partly lost; checked studies trace under half to an unresolved V gene and leave the rest unexplained. In all, the sample holds under 75,000 clones, and about 91% of those were seen once. The ten largest account for roughly 20% of the sample. The sequencing input was peripheral blood. The receptors were gathered from an elderly woman with active COVID-19.

V is TRBV7-2 and J is TRBJ1-5; D call uncertain. V gave up 1 base and J gave up 9 bases, with 10 bases separating them. This CDR3 has 13 amino acids. Germline loops: CDR1 SGHTA, CDR2 FQGNSA. The CDR3 loop is CASSLDAGRPQHF. The CDR3 DNA follows: TGTGCCAGCAGCTTAGATGCGGGGAGGCCCCAGCATTTT.

This chain connects TRBV7-2 to TRBJ1-1; 8 bases are a match to TRBD1. Germline lookup yields CDR1 SGHTA and CDR2 FQGNSA. Trimming cost V 5 bases and J 5 bases; bases outside gene matches: 4. The CDR3 is 13 amino acids. CDR3 nucleotides: TGTGCCAGCAGCACACAGGGGGAGACTGAAGCTTTCTTT. Protein sequence: CASSTQGETEAFF. Filled out from reference TRBV7-2 and TRBJ1-1, the complete variable domain reads GAGVSQSPSNKVTEKGKDVELRCDPISGHTALYWYRQSLGQGLEFLIYFQGNSAPDKSGLPSDRFSAERTGGSVSTLTIQRTQQEDSAVYLCASSTQGETEAFFGQGTRLTVV.

The rearrangement joins TRBV9 to TRBJ2-7; 9 bases align to TRBD2. With 2 bases clipped from V and 0 bases from J, the junction kept 0 bases outside the gene matches. Germline lookup yields CDR1 SGDLS and CDR2 YYNGEE. The CDR3 consists of 14 residues. CDR3 sequence (DNA): TGTGCCAGCAGCGTGACTAGCGGCTCCTACGAGCAGTACTTC. It is translated as CASSVTSGSYEQYF.

This clone was observed a single time. V gene TRBV5-1 combines with J gene TRBJ2-3; TRBD1 agrees at 9 bases. V dropped 4 bases and J dropped 8; count of bases not matched to a gene: 17. The V gene's germline CDR1 is SGHRS and CDR2 YFSETQ. This CDR3 comprises 17 residues. The CDR3 DNA is TGCGCCAGCAGCCAAAATCCCGGGACAGGGTCCGGAGGTACGCAGTATTTT. It translates to CASSQNPGTGSGGTQYF. The full variable domain, rest sourced from reference TRBV5-1 and TRBJ2-3, is KAGVTQTPRYLIKTRGQQVTLSCSPISGHRSVSWYQQTPGQGLQFLFEYFSETQRNKGNFPGRFSGRQFSNSRSEMNVSTLELGDSALYLCASSQNPGTGSGGTQYFGPGTRLTVL.

V and J are TRBV5-1 and TRBJ2-2, with D possibly being TRBD1 (5 bases). The CDR3 has 14 amino acids. CDR1 and CDR2 from the germline V gene are SGHRS and YFSETQ. Trimming took 4 bases from V and 6 from J, leaving 13 bases between them. DNA for the CDR3: TGCGCCAGCAGCCGAGACAGCTCGCCCGGGGAGCTGTTTTTT. Amino acid sequence: CASSRDSSPGELFF.

This chain links TRBV3-1 (or the pseudogene TRBV3-2) with TRBJ2-1, with TRBD2 matching 12 bases. The CDR3 contains 16 residues. Trimming took 4 bases from V and 4 from J; bases not matched to a gene: 5. Germline CDR1 is LGHDT and CDR2 is YNNKEL (reference sequence). In nucleotides, the CDR3 is TGTGCCAGCAGCCCGCCGACTAGCGGGAGATACAATGAGCAGTTCTTC. Amino acid sequence: CASSPPTSGRYNEQFF.

The CDR3 coding sequence is TGTGCCAGCAGCTTAGAGGGGCAGGGGGCCGAAGATACGCAGTATTTT. It specifies CASSLEGQGAEDTQYF. V and J are TRBV7-2 and TRBJ2-3; 8 bases map to TRBD1. From germline, CDR1 is SGHTA and CDR2 FQGNSA. V shed 1 base and J 5 bases; nucleotides not matched to a gene: 8. The CDR3 has 16 amino acids.

The rearrangement links TRBV18 to TRBJ2-5; TRBD1 might be the D (6 bases). The germline V gene encodes CDR1 KGHSH and CDR2 LQKENI. Trimming removed 6 bases at V and 2 bases at J, with 10 bases between. The CDR3 covers 13 residues. The CDR3: CASSPDRQETQYF. CDR3 nucleotides: TGTGCCAGCTCCCCTGACAGGCAAGAGACCCAGTACTTC.

The chain combines TRBV9 with TRBJ1-2; maybe TRBD1 (6 bases). V lost 3 bases and J lost 4, with 25 bases in between. This CDR3 has 18 residues. CDR1 SGDLS and CDR2 YYNGEE come from the germline V gene. CDR3 nucleotide sequence: TGTGCCAGCAGCGCCAGGTTATCGGCAGGGGCAGCCCCCTATGGCTACACCTTC. Translation: CASSARLSAGAAPYGYTF.

The genes are TRBV5-1 and TRBJ2-3; D is unclear. V was clipped by 4 bases and J by 6 bases, with 12 bases between them. Germline lookup yields CDR1 SGHRS and CDR2 YFSETQ. CDR3 size: 13 residues. For the CDR3, the DNA is TGCGCCAGCAGCCCCTACCGCGCCGATACGCAGTATTTT. It codes for CASSPYRADTQYF.

This clone has a single count. The rearrangement links TRBV2 to TRBJ1-4; TRBD1 agrees at 12 bases. CDR1 is SNHLY and CDR2 is FYNNEI in the germline V gene. J lost 4 bases, V lost 7 bases, and 13 bases had no gene match. This CDR3 is 18 amino acids long. The CDR3 DNA sequence: TGTGCCAGCACGCTAGCGGGGACAGGGGGCCGGGGTAATGAAAAACTGTTTTTT. Its translation: CASTLAGTGGRGNEKLFF.

This chain links TRBV28 with TRBJ2-7; 7 bases agree with TRBD1. The CDR3 spans 15 residues. V trimming: 4 bases; J trimming: 3 bases; junction bases outside the gene matches: 9. CDR1 MDHEN and CDR2 SYDVKM come from the germline V gene. The CDR3 loop is CASSYSQGGIYEQYF. In DNA form, the CDR3 reads TGTGCCAGCAGTTACTCACAAGGGGGCATCTACGAGCAGTACTTC.

This rearrangement joins TRBV15 to TRBJ1-3; D is unclear. Trimming left V 1 base short and J 8 bases short, with 12 bases between. This CDR3 contains 14 residues. The V gene's germline CDR1 is LNHNV and CDR2 YYDKDF (reference sequence). This CDR3 is CATSRGVLGYTIYF. The CDR3 bases are TGTGCCACCAGCAGAGGGGTCCTGGGCTACACCATATATTTT.

The chain combines TRBV9 with TRBJ1-4; D gene uncertain. Germline CDR1 and CDR2: SGDLS and YYNGEE. Trimming pared 0 bases from V and 4 bases from J, leaving 10 bases between. The length of the CDR3 is 15 residues. CDR3 in DNA: TGTGCCAGCAGCGTAGGCGACACCCATAATGAAAAACTGTTTTTT. Translation: CASSVGDTHNEKLFF.

The CDR3 loop is CASSLGTGLSDGYTF. The DNA for the CDR3 is TGCGCCAGCAGCTTGGGGACAGGTTTATCGGATGGCTACACCTTC. This chain links TRBV5-1 with TRBJ1-2; 7 positions match TRBD1. This CDR3 contains 15 residues. V shed 0 bases and J 6 bases; nucleotides not matched to a gene: 8. Germline loops: CDR1 SGHRS, CDR2 YFSETQ.

This chain joins TRBV3-1 (or the pseudogene TRBV3-2) and TRBJ1-2; possible D gene TRBD1, 6 bases. This CDR3 contains 14 residues. The V gene lost 1 base and the J gene lost 8 bases, with 14 bases spanning the gap. Germline V gives CDR1 LGHDT, CDR2 YNNKEL (reference sequence). In DNA, the CDR3 is TGTGCCAGCAGCCAAGCCACAGGACAGTGGGGCTACACCTTC. Translated: CASSQATGQWGYTF.

The V gene is TRBV7-9, the J gene TRBJ2-3; tentatively, D is TRBD2 (6 bases). The V gene's germline CDR1 is SEHNR and CDR2 FQNEAQ (reference sequence). The CDR3 is made up of 15 amino acids. V shed 4 bases and J shed 3 bases, with 14 bases lying between them. This chain's CDR3 is CASSSGAGMTDTQYF. In DNA form, the CDR3 reads TGTGCCAGCAGCTCTGGAGCGGGTATGACAGATACGCAGTATTTT. Looking up the rest from reference TRBV7-9 and TRBJ2-3 gives the full variable domain: DTGVSQNPRHKITKRGQNVTFRCDPISEHNRLYWYRQTLGQGPEFLTYFQNEAQLEKSRLLSDRFSAERPKGSFSTLEIQRTEQGDSAMYLCASSSGAGMTDTQYFGPGTRLTVL.

The rearrangement uses TRBV14 and TRBJ1-2; no definite D call. CDR1 and CDR2 from the germline V gene are SGHDN and FVKESK. The CDR3 is 15 residues long. Trimming stripped 0 bases from V and 5 bases from J, with 13 bases between. The CDR3 protein is CASSQDRAPGYGYTF. CDR3 nucleotide sequence: TGTGCCAGCAGCCAAGACCGGGCGCCGGGGTATGGCTACACCTTC.

The V gene is TRBV7-3, the J gene TRBJ2-1; TRBD2 is a possible D gene (6 bases). V lost 5 bases, J lost 9 bases, and 14 bases lay in between. The CDR3 spans 13 residues. Germline assignment: CDR1 SGHTA and CDR2 FQGTGA. CDR3 sequence: CASSGPGGAEQFF. The CDR3 DNA reads as TGTGCCAGCAGCGGCCCCGGCGGGGCTGAGCAGTTCTTC.

CDR3 protein: CASRRQGANQPQHF. CDR3 bases: TGTGCCAGCAGGCGACAGGGGGCCAATCAGCCCCAGCATTTT. The J gene is TRBJ1-5, the V gene TRBV28, with TRBD1 matching 10 bases. The germline V gene has CDR1 MDHEN and CDR2 SYDVKM. J was trimmed by 3 bases and V by 6 bases; bases with no gene match: 2. The CDR3 loop spans 14 amino acids.

The chain joins TRBV3-1 (or the pseudogene TRBV3-2) to TRBJ2-5, with D maybe TRBD2 (5 bases). CDR3 size: 13 residues. The ends were cut back, 3 bases at V and 2 bases at J, with 7 bases in the middle. The germline CDR1 and CDR2 sequences are LGHDT and YNNKEL (reference sequence). CDR3 sequence reads: CASSQREQETQYF. As DNA, the CDR3 is TGTGCCAGCAGCCAGAGGGAGCAAGAGACCCAGTACTTC.

This chain connects TRBV19 to TRBJ1-5; 7 positions match TRBD1. Looked up from germline, CDR1 is LNHDA and CDR2 is SQIVND (reference sequence). This CDR3 contains 13 residues. The junction had 8 bases not matched to a gene; V was cut back by 9 bases and J by 6 bases. As DNA, the CDR3 is TGTGCCAGAAGGGGGACAGTAGGTCAGCCCCAGCATTTT. Translating gives CARRGTVGQPQHF.

This chain links TRBV18 with TRBJ2-7, with 7 bases aligning to TRBD1. The J segment lost 7 bases and the V segment lost 6 bases, leaving 9 bases of the junction unmatched. Germline V lookup: CDR1 KGHSH, CDR2 LQKENI. The CDR3 spans 13 residues. CDR3 sequence (DNA): TGTGCCAGCTCGGCCAGCCAGGGGGAAGAGCAGTACTTC. Its translation is CASSASQGEEQYF.